Below are 26 T cell receptor beta chains sequenced from a single sample in a study of tissue T cells after allogeneic stem cell transplantation. The time point here: mouse harvest day 14 after allogeneic transplant. The graft held 10^6 splenic CD5+ T cells and 10^7 T-cell-depleted bone marrow cells. Measured with immunoSEQ multiplex PCR; TCRdb has only the in-frame clones, and not every one. The repertoire consists of roughly 8,100 clones, with around 33% occurring once and the leading ten covering 2.5% to 3.5%. Sequences were obtained from skin. The receptors derive from a female BALB/c mouse given C57BL/6 T cells with graft-versus-host disease after an allogeneic hematopoietic cell transplant.

The table lists this clone with a few counts. All gene names here are mouse names. The read halts 1 residue ahead of the CDR3 end, with the missing end drawn from the germline J gene. The chain is built from TRBV3 and TRBJ2-2, with D maybe TRBD1 (7 bases). The CDR3 sequence is 15 residues long. V was trimmed by 1 base and J by 2 bases, leaving 8 bases between them. Germline V gene sequence: CDR1 SNHLY, CDR2 FYNGKV (reference sequence). The CDR3 DNA, read in part, is TGTGCCAGCAGCTTAGAGGGGGCGAACACCGGGCAGCTCTAC. Its protein product is CASSLEGANTGQLY. From start to end, the CDR3 is CASSLEGANTGQLYF. Drawing the rest from reference TRBV3 and TRBJ2-2, the complete variable domain is GPKVLQIPSHQIIDMGQMVTLNCDPVSNHLYFYWYKQILGQQMEFLVNFYNGKVMEKSKLFKDQFSVERPDGSYFTLKIQPTALEDSAVYFCASSLEGANTGQLYFGEGSKLTVL.

Only a few counts were recorded for this clone. Any gene name here is a mouse gene name. The CDR3 bases that were read are TGTGCCAGCAGCTCCTTCAGGGGGGTTTCTGGAAATACGCTCTAT. Translating it yields CASSSFRGVSGNTLY. The entire CDR3 protein is CASSSFRGVSGNTLYF. V is TRBV3 and J is TRBJ1-3; 7 bases are shared with TRBD1. The read halts 1 residue ahead of the CDR3 end, with the missing end drawn from the germline J gene. Germline lookup yields CDR1 SNHLY and CDR2 FYNGKV (reference sequence). V gave up 4 bases and J gave up 0 bases; unmatched junction bases: 6. This CDR3 region has 16 residues.

This clone occurred a few times. Genes and germline come from the mouse. Read sequence stops 1 residue before the CDR3 end, and the germline J gene provides the missing end. The chain has TRBV26 and TRBJ2-2, with D possibly being TRBD2 (7 bases). The CDR3 spans 16 residues. With 2 bases removed from V and 3 bases from J, the gap between germline ends came to 13 bases. Germline CDR1 is KGHPV and CDR2 is FQNQEV (reference sequence). CDR3 protein: CASSLVGGAHTGQLYF. CDR3 DNA, as far as it was read: TGTGCCAGCAGTCTGGTGGGGGGCGCCCACACCGGGCAGCTCTAC.

Comments on this clone: These gene names are mouse names. The read ends 1 residue shy of where the CDR3 ends; the end is completed using the germline J gene. V gene TRBV19 combines with J gene TRBJ2-1, with TRBD1 as a possible D gene (6 bases). Trimming removed 0 bases at V and 1 base at J, with 8 bases between. The CDR3 spans 15 residues. The germline V gene encodes CDR1 FNHDT and CDR2 SITEND (reference sequence). CDR3 region: CASSIAGANYAEQFF. The part of the CDR3 DNA that was read is TGTGCCAGCAGTATAGCAGGGGCCAACTATGCTGAGCAGTTC.

This clone has more than one count but fewer than ten. The genes are named according to mouse. The DNA ends 1 residue before the CDR3 does, and the rest of the CDR3 is filled in from the germline J gene. The chain links TRBV26 to TRBJ2-4; 7 nucleotides match TRBD2. Germline assignment: CDR1 KGHPV and CDR2 FQNQEV (reference sequence). The CDR3 covers 15 residues. V shed 4 bases and J 2 bases; nucleotides not matched to a gene: 6. The CDR3 reads CASSPLGGFQNTLYF. CDR3 DNA (partial): TGTGCCAGCAGTCCTCTTGGGGGGTTTCAAAACACCTTGTAC.

In the case of this clone: All gene names here are mouse names. The read ends 1 residue shy of where the CDR3 ends; the end is completed using the germline J gene. The chain carries TRBV2 and TRBJ2-1; 9 bases are a match to TRBD2. Germline V gene data show CDR1 as LGHNA and CDR2 as YSYQKL. With V trimmed by 2 bases and J by 3 bases, 2 bases remained unmatched. This CDR3 comprises 15 residues. CDR3 bases read: TGTGCCAGCAGCCAACCGGGACTGGGCTATGCTGAGCAGTTC. Encoded protein: CASSQPGLGYAEQF. The whole CDR3 sequence is CASSQPGLGYAEQFF.

Concerning this clone itself: Genes here carry mouse names. The read is 1 residue too short to cover the CDR3 end, so that end is filled in from the germline J gene. The rearrangement joins TRBV23 to TRBJ2-5; the table's D call, TRBD1, has no DNA check behind it. Germline values: CDR1 KGHTA, CDR2 FQNQQP. The CDR3 sequence is 13 residues long. CDR3 DNA (partial): TGCTCCAGCAGTCAGAGGGTCCAAGACACCCAGTAC. Amino acid sequence: CSSSQRVQDTQY. The entire CDR3 protein is CSSSQRVQDTQYF.

This clone rates as medium-sized (0.01 to 0.1%). Gene names refer to mouse genes. The observed sequence ends 1 residue before the CDR3 terminus, with the missing tail filled in from the germline J gene. The chain is built from TRBV23 and TRBJ1-4; the table names TRBD1, a call not compared with the DNA. The CDR3 loop spans 14 amino acids. From germline, CDR1 is KGHTA and CDR2 FQNQQP. This chain's CDR3 is CSSSQPGGDERLFF. The DNA read from the CDR3 is TGCTCCAGCAGTCAACCAGGGGGCGACGAAAGATTATTT. Full variable domain (remainder filled in from reference TRBV23 and TRBJ1-4): DAAVTQKPRYLIKMKGQEAEMKCIPEKGHTAVFWYQQKQSKELKFLIYFQNQQPLDQIDMVKERFSAVCPSSSLCSLGIRTCEAEDSALYLCSSSQPGGDERLFFGHGTKLSVL.

As for this clone: The germline and genes are mouse ones. The read ends 1 residue before the CDR3 terminus; that terminus is restored from the germline J gene. The V gene is TRBV13-2, the J gene TRBJ2-3; D is ambiguous. CDR1 NNHNN and CDR2 SYGAGS come from the germline V gene (reference sequence). The CDR3 sequence is 15 residues long. Trimming stripped 1 base from V and 1 base from J, with 10 bases between. CDR3 DNA, as far as it was read: TGTGCCAGCGGTGATAAGGTTCAGGGTGCAGAAACGCTGTAT. It specifies CASGDKVQGAETLY. From start to end, the CDR3 is CASGDKVQGAETLYF.

A word on this clone: Gene names and germline refer to mouse. The read comes to an end 1 residue before the CDR3 does, leaving the germline J gene to fill in the end. The chain carries TRBV15 and TRBJ2-3; D perhaps matches TRBD2 (6 bases). This CDR3 has 14 residues. The germline V gene encodes CDR1 SGHND and CDR2 FRSKSL. Trimming took off 4 bases at V and 0 bases at J, with 8 bases between the two ends. CDR3 bases read: TGTGCCAGCAGTTCGGGGGGTAGTGCAGAAACGCTGTAT. It translates to CASSSGGSAETLY. The complete CDR3 reads CASSSGGSAETLYF. Combining the CDR3 with reference TRBV15 and TRBJ2-3 gives the whole variable domain DAGVTQTPRHEVAEKGQTIILKCEPVSGHNDLFWYRQTKIQGLELLSYFRSKSLMEDGGAFKDRFKAEMLNSSFSTLKIQPTEPKDSAVYLCASSSGGSAETLYFGSGTRLTVL.

Comments on this clone: Mouse gene names and germline throughout. The read ends 1 residue before the CDR3 terminus; that terminus is restored from the germline J gene. The J gene is TRBJ2-2, the V gene TRBV3, with TRBD1 identical over 7 bases. CDR1 and CDR2 from the germline V gene are SNHLY and FYNGKV (reference sequence). This CDR3 comprises 15 residues. V lost 1 base, J lost 4 bases, and 3 bases stayed unmatched. CDR3 DNA, as far as it was read: TGTGCCAGCAGCTTAGGACAGGGCGGCACCGGGCAGCTCTAC. Its translation is CASSLGQGGTGQLY. The full CDR3 is CASSLGQGGTGQLYF.

Worth noting for this clone: Germline and genes: mouse. Here the CDR3 reads CASSLDRNTGQLYF. The CDR3 DNA, read in part, is TGTGCCAGCAGTTTGGACAGAAACACCGGGCAGCTCTAC. The rearrangement joins TRBV15 to TRBJ2-2, with D maybe TRBD1 (6 bases). Sequencing ends 1 residue short of the CDR3 end; the germline J gene provides the rest. CDR1 SGHND and CDR2 FRSKSL come from the germline V gene. The CDR3 is 14 residues long. V gave up 3 bases and J gave up 1 base, with 6 bases separating them.

Concerning this clone: Gene and germline names: mouse. The CDR3 end lies 1 residue beyond the end of the read and is filled in from the germline J gene. V is TRBV26 and J is TRBJ1-6, with D tentatively TRBD1 (5 bases). TRBJ1-6 carries the ORF label, with uncertain function. V dropped 4 bases and J dropped 0 bases, with 7 bases sitting between them. The CDR3 runs to 15 residues. Germline V gene data show CDR1 as KGHPV and CDR2 as FQNQEV (reference sequence). The sequenced part of the CDR3 DNA is TGTGCCAGCAGTCGACAGTCTTCCTATAATTCGCCCCTCTAC. Translated, it gives CASSRQSSYNSPLY. The whole CDR3 sequence reads CASSRQSSYNSPLYF.

Of note for this clone: Each gene name is a mouse one. The read ends 1 residue before the CDR3 terminus; that terminus is restored from the germline J gene. The chain uses TRBV26 and TRBJ2-1; 7 bases map to TRBD2. Germline CDR1 and CDR2: KGHPV and FQNQEV (reference sequence). This CDR3 is built from 14 residues. Trimming at V came to 6 bases and at J to 1 base, leaving 3 bases not matched to a gene. The part of the CDR3 DNA that was read is TGTGCCAGCAGCCCGACTGGGAACTATGCTGAGCAGTTC. Amino acids: CASSPTGNYAEQF. The CDR3 in its entirety is CASSPTGNYAEQFF. The entire variable domain, with the rest obtained from reference TRBV26 and TRBJ2-1, is as follows: NSKVIQTPRYLVKGQGQKAKMRCIPEKGHPVVFWYQQNKNNEFKFLINFQNQEVLQQIDMTEKRFSAECPSNSPCSLEIQSSEAGDSALYLCASSPTGNYAEQFFGPGTRLTVL.

This clone was recorded a few times. The listed genes are named as in mouse. This chain's CDR3 is CASSGQDTEVFF. The part of the CDR3 DNA that was read is TGTGCCAGCTCGGGACAGGACACAGAAGTCTTC. The chain joins TRBV26 to TRBJ1-1; 8 bases are shared with TRBD1. The missing CDR3 end, 1 residue past where the read stops, is filled in from the germline J gene. Germline assignment: CDR1 KGHPV and CDR2 FQNQEV (reference sequence). CDR3 length: 12 residues. The trim removed 8 bases at V and 3 bases at J, leaving 2 bases unmatched.

Points on this clone: The gene names given are mouse names. The CDR3 end falls 1 residue outside the read, so it is completed with the germline J gene. This rearrangement joins TRBV22 to TRBJ1-1; TRBD1, the D gene given by the table, was not confirmed from the DNA. TRBV22 constitutes a pseudogene. CDR3 length equals 14 residues. The CDR3 reads CASRPGQGHTEVFF. The covered CDR3 bases are TGTGCCAGCAGGCCGGGACAGGGGCACACAGAAGTCTTC.

This clone was seen a handful of times. The genes are named according to mouse. The sequence runs out 1 residue before the end of the CDR3; the remainder is reconstructed from the germline J gene. The genes are TRBV3 and TRBJ2-2; no definite D call. V shed 6 bases and J shed 0 bases, with 8 bases lying between them. The germline gives CDR1 SNHLY, CDR2 FYNGKV (reference sequence). CDR3 length equals 14 residues. CDR3 DNA, as far as it was read: TGTGCCAGCAGACCGGGGTCAAACACCGGGCAGCTCTAC. It translates to CASRPGSNTGQLY. The entire CDR3 reads CASRPGSNTGQLYF.

This clone was seen only a few times. These gene names are mouse names. The read ends 1 residue shy of where the CDR3 ends; the end is completed using the germline J gene. This chain uses TRBV23 with TRBJ1-4; the DNA was not used to check the table's D call, TRBD1. Germline CDR1 and CDR2: KGHTA and FQNQQP. This CDR3 region has 14 residues. The part of the CDR3 DNA that was read is TGCTCCAGCAGTCAACCGGACAGGGACGAAAGATTATTT. Protein: CSSSQPDRDERLF. The whole CDR3 sequence is CSSSQPDRDERLFF. Combining the CDR3 with reference TRBV23 and TRBJ1-4 gives the whole variable domain DAAVTQKPRYLIKMKGQEAEMKCIPEKGHTAVFWYQQKQSKELKFLIYFQNQQPLDQIDMVKERFSAVCPSSSLCSLGIRTCEAEDSALYLCSSSQPDRDERLFFGHGTKLSVL.

As concerns this clone: Gene names denote mouse genes. The CDR3 goes on 1 residue after the read ends, and that part is filled in from the germline J gene. This chain joins TRBV3 and TRBJ1-1, with D possibly matching TRBD1 (6 bases). The CDR3 is 14 amino acids. The V end lost 1 base, the J end lost 3 bases, and 9 bases lay between the germline ends. Germline loops: CDR1 SNHLY, CDR2 FYNGKV (reference sequence). CDR3 DNA (partial): TGTGCCAGCAGCTTAGTGGGGGGCGACACAGAAGTCTTC. Amino acids: CASSLVGGDTEVF. The whole CDR3 is CASSLVGGDTEVFF.

By proportion, this clone is medium-sized (0.01 to 0.1%). Here the gene names and germline are mouse. The read terminates 1 residue before the CDR3 end, so the remaining end is supplied by the germline J gene. The V call is TRBV24, the J call TRBJ2-2; D might be TRBD1 or TRBD2, each matching 6 bases. The V gene's germline CDR1 is KGHTA and CDR2 FRNEEI. CDR3 length: 15 residues. Trimming left V 4 bases short and J 4 bases short, with 13 bases between. The CDR3 is CASSPPGASTGQLYF. The DNA read from the CDR3 is TGTGCCAGCAGTCCTCCGGGGGCAAGCACCGGGCAGCTCTAC.

A remark on this clone: Gene names are the mouse ones. The read halts 1 residue ahead of the CDR3 end, with the missing end drawn from the germline J gene. The rearrangement uses TRBV3 and TRBJ1-1; D unresolved. Trimming left V 3 bases short and J 6 bases short, with 8 bases between. There are 12 residues in the CDR3. CDR1 SNHLY and CDR2 FYNGKV come from the germline V gene (reference sequence). The chain's CDR3 is CASSFGQSEVFF. The covered CDR3 bases are TGTGCCAGCAGCTTTGGTCAGTCAGAAGTCTTC.

A note on this clone: Germline and genes here are mouse. The CDR3 end falls 1 residue outside the read, so it is completed with the germline J gene. The sample holds other DNA sequences that translate to the same CDR3. V and J are TRBV26 and TRBJ2-5, with TRBD1 matching over 7 bases. This CDR3 spans 13 amino acids. Per germline, CDR1 KGHPV and CDR2 FQNQEV (reference sequence). V was clipped by 4 bases and J by 3 bases; unmatched bases: 1. The sequenced CDR3 bases are TGTGCCAGCAGTCAGGGACAGCAAGACACCCAGTAC. The encoded protein is CASSQGQQDTQY. In full, the CDR3 is CASSQGQQDTQYF.

With respect to this clone: The genes and germline here are from mouse. The sequenced CDR3 bases are TGTGCCAGCGGTGATGCCCCGGGCTATAATTCGCCCCTCTAC. This encodes CASGDAPGYNSPLY. The CDR3 in full is CASGDAPGYNSPLYF. This chain links TRBV13-2 with TRBJ1-6; no firm D call. Sequencing ends 1 residue short of the CDR3 end; the germline J gene provides the rest. TRBJ1-6 is given ORF status, its function remaining uncertain. The CDR3 length is 15 residues. The V gene lost 0 bases and the J gene lost 3 bases, with 7 bases spanning the gap. CDR1 is NNHNN, CDR2 SYGAGS, per germline (reference sequence).

Details on this clone: Germline and genes here are mouse. The CDR3 end lies 1 residue beyond the end of the read and is filled in from the germline J gene. This sequence joins TRBV5 and TRBJ2-1; 11 bases map to TRBD2. The ends lost 3 bases at V and 3 bases at J; junction bases unmatched: 4. Germline-derived CDR1 and CDR2 are LGHNA and YNLKQL (reference sequence). CDR3 size: 16 residues. CDR3 in amino acids: CASSHGLGGIYAEQFF. CDR3 DNA (partial): TGTGCCAGCAGCCACGGACTGGGGGGAATCTATGCTGAGCAGTTC.

By share of the sample, this clone is medium-sized. The listed genes are named as in mouse. Read data end 1 residue before the CDR3 end; the end is taken from the germline J gene. This chain links TRBV30 with TRBJ2-1; D possibly corresponds to TRBD1 (5 bases). Per germline, CDR1 SQVVS and CDR2 ANEGSEA. The CDR3 runs 14 residues. Trimming stripped 1 base from V and 0 bases from J, with 7 bases between. The CDR3 reads CSSRGQNNYAEQFF. Incomplete CDR3 DNA: TGTAGTTCTAGAGGACAGAATAACTATGCTGAGCAGTTC.

Relative to its sample, this clone is medium-sized. Genes here carry mouse names. The sequence runs out 1 residue before the end of the CDR3; the remainder is reconstructed from the germline J gene. The chain couples TRBV26 to TRBJ2-4; D is unresolved. The CDR3 is 13 residues long. The V gene lost 4 bases and the J gene lost 1 base, with 6 bases spanning the gap. CDR1 is KGHPV, CDR2 FQNQEV, per germline (reference sequence). The sequenced part of the CDR3 DNA is TGTGCCAGCAGTCCGGGAGGTCAAAACACCTTGTAC. This gives the protein CASSPGGQNTLY. The entire CDR3 is CASSPGGQNTLYF.